The clone carrying this TCR beta chain has just a few counts. Its target is unknown. The record originates from a study of blood T cells in healthy people across ages. Overall study findings and caveats: Across samples, TCR beta diversity tracked strongly with naive T cell percentage.

V trimming: 6 bases; J trimming: 9 bases; junction bases outside the gene matches: 8. In germline, CDR1 is SEHNR, CDR2 FQNEAQ (reference sequence). CDR3 length: 13 amino acids. For the second PCR, which ran for roughly 7 to 11 cycles, a sample-barcoded 5' primer and a J-beta primer mix were used. TCRdb redid the calling of the 5' RACE reads with MiXCR, one entry per CDR3 protein. Among some 670,000 distinct CDR3 sequences listed, around 52% were seen once. This TCR came from a woman older than 75 in good health. Sequencing was carried out using blood. V and J are TRBV7-9 and TRBJ2-1, with 7 bases that match TRBD2. The CDR3 region is CASSPAGFTEQFF. CDR3 nucleotides: TGTGCCAGCAGTCCAGCGGGGTTCACTGAGCAGTTCTTC.